The 8 T cell receptor beta chains below were found in one sample sequenced in a study of blood T cell repertoires in COVID-19. Only in-frame clones appear in the TCRdb table, and some are missing; sequencing was by immunoSEQ multiplex PCR. The repertoire holds around 80,000 clones, with around 80% as singletons. The specimen sequenced was peripheral blood. The receptors stem from a man older than 75 with acute or convalescent COVID-19.

The chain has TRBV30 and TRBJ1-5, with TRBD1 matching 8 bases. V lost 2 bases, J lost 6 bases, and 6 bases stayed unmatched. The CDR3 loop spans 14 amino acids. Germline V lookup: CDR1 GTSNPN, CDR2 SVGIG (reference sequence). The DNA for the CDR3 is TGTGCCTGGAGTTCTGGACAGGGAAGTCAGCCCCAGCATTTT. This sequence encodes CAWSSGQGSQPQHF.

The V and J genes are TRBV30 and TRBJ1-1, with TRBD1 matching 7 bases. J gave up 5 bases and V 5 bases, and 8 bases lay outside the gene matches. From germline, CDR1 is GTSNPN and CDR2 SVGIG (reference sequence). This CDR3 contains 13 residues. Written as DNA, the CDR3 is TGTGCCTGGCAGAGACAGGGACGGACTGAAGCTTTCTTT. The encoded protein is CAWQRQGRTEAFF.

The chain combines TRBV25-1 with TRBJ2-7, with D hard to call. Trimming removed 6 bases at V and 0 bases at J, with 12 bases between. Germline-derived CDR1 and CDR2 are MGHDK and SYGVNS. This CDR3 has 14 residues. CDR3 sequence: CASSQVLSSYEQYF. CDR3 DNA: TGTGCCAGCAGCCAGGTCCTGAGCTCCTACGAGCAGTACTTC.

Only one count was recorded for this clone. The rearrangement uses TRBV2 and TRBJ2-7; unclear D gene. Germline lookup yields CDR1 SNHLY and CDR2 FYNNEI. The V and J ends lost 6 bases and 0 bases respectively, with 6 bases between them. There are 12 residues in the CDR3. Here the CDR3 DNA reads TGTGCCAGCAGCTTGAGCTCCTACGAGCAGTACTTC. Its protein product is CASSLSSYEQYF.

The rearrangement joins TRBV5-1 to TRBJ1-4; 10 nucleotides match TRBD1. The CDR3 spans 15 residues. CDR1 and CDR2 from the germline V gene are SGHRS and YFSETQ. V trimming: 4 bases; J trimming: 6 bases; junction bases outside the gene matches: 6. CDR3 protein: CASSMTGGSYEKLFF. Written as DNA, the CDR3 is TGCGCCAGCAGCATGACAGGGGGCTCTTATGAAAAACTGTTTTTT.

The chain joins TRBV5-5 to TRBJ1-5; tentatively, D is TRBD1 (6 bases). CDR1 and CDR2 from the germline V gene are SGHKS and YYEKEE (reference sequence). The CDR3 extends over 16 amino acids. V was trimmed by 4 bases and J by 7 bases, leaving 21 bases between them. The chain's CDR3 is CASSPTIDRLGQPQHF. The DNA for the CDR3 is TGTGCCAGCAGCCCAACAATCGACAGGCTGGGACAGCCCCAGCATTTT.

The genes are TRBV30 and TRBJ1-2, with D perhaps TRBD1 (6 bases). CDR3 length equals 13 residues. V gave up 3 bases and J gave up 4 bases, with 12 bases separating them. In germline, CDR1 is GTSNPN, CDR2 SVGIG (reference sequence). The CDR3 DNA reads as TGTGCCTGGAGCCAGGGGATGGTCTATGGCTACACCTTC. Its translation is CAWSQGMVYGYTF. The variable domain in full, completed from reference TRBV30 and TRBJ1-2, reads SQTIHQWPATLVQPVGSPLSLECTVEGTSNPNLYWYRQAAGRGLQLLFYSVGIGQISSEVPQNLSASRPQDRQFILSSKKLLLSDSGFYLCAWSQGMVYGYTFGSGTRLTVV.

The chain recombines TRBV30 with TRBJ2-7, with TRBD1 identical over 7 bases. CDR1 and CDR2 (germline): GTSNPN, SVGIG (reference sequence). J gave up 0 bases and V 0 bases, and 2 bases lay outside the gene matches. This CDR3 is 14 amino acids long. DNA of the CDR3: TGTGCCTGGAGTGTGACAGGGTACTCCTACGAGCAGTACTTC. It encodes CAWSVTGYSYEQYF.